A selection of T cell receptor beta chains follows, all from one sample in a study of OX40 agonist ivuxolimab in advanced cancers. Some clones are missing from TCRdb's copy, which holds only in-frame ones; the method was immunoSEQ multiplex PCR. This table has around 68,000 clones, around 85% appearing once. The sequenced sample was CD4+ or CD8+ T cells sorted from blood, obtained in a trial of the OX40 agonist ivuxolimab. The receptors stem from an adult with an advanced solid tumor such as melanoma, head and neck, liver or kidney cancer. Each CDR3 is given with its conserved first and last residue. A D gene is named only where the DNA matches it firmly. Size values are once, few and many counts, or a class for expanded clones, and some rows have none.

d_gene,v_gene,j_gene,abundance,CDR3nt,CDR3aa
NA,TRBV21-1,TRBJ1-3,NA,TGTGCCAACCGAGACAGCTCTGGAAACACCATATATTTT,CANRDSSGNTIYF
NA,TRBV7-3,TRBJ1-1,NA,TGTGCCAGCAGCTTAATGGGCCAAGAAGCTTTCTTT,CASSLMGQEAFF
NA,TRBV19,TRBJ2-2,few,TGTGCCAGTAGCCGACAGGCTACGAACACCGGGGAGCTGTTTTTT,CASSRQATNTGELFF
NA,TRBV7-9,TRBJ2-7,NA,TGTGCCAGCAGCCCTTCCTACGAGCAGTACTTC,CASSPSYEQYF
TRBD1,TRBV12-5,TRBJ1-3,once,TGTGCTAGTGCCCAGGGGGGAGGAAACACCATATATTTT,CASAQGGGNTIYF
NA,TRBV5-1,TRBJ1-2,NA,TGCGCCAGCAGCTCCGGACCGTCGGGGGGCTACACCTTC,CASSSGPSGGYTF
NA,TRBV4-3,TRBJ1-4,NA,TGCGCCAGCAGCCAAGATAGGCGTGCAACTAATGAAAAACTGTTTTTT,CASSQDRRATNEKLFF
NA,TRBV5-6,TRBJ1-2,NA,TGTGCCAGCAGCTTGACGGGGGTCTCTGGCTACACCTTC,CASSLTGVSGYTF
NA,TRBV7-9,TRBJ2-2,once,TGTGCCAGCAGCTTATTTACGTCGGGTGCTGGGGAGCTGTTTTTT,CASSLFTSGAGELFF
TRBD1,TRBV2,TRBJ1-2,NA,TGTGCCAGCAGAGACCGACAGGGGGGGACGGGCTACACCTTC,CASRDRQGGTGYTF
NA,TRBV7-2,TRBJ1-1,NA,TGTGCCAGCAGCTTAGCACAAGGCGCACAGGGAGCTTTCTTT,CASSLAQGAQGAFF
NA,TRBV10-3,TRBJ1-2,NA,TGTGCCATCAGTGAGGCGGGGGACGGCTATGGCTACACCTTC,CAISEAGDGYGYTF
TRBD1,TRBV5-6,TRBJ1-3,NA,TGTGCCAGCAGCGAGACAGGGAATGGGGACACCATATATTTT,CASSETGNGDTIYF
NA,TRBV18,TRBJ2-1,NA,TGTGCCAGCTCTACGAAGGGCGATGAGCAGTTCTTC,CASSTKGDEQFF
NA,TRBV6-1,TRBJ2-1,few,TGTGCCAGCAGTTCTGCTCCGGGCAATGAGCAGTTCTTC,CASSSAPGNEQFF
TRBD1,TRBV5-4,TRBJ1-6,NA,TGTGCCAGCAGGAATAGGGACAGGGGAGTAGGTTCACCCCTCCACTTT,CASRNRDRGVGSPLHF
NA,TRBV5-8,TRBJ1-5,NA,TGTGCCAGCAGCCCCCGTACAGGAACCTCCAATCAGCCCCAGCATTTT,CASSPRTGTSNQPQHF
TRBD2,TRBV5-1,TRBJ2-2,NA,TGCGCCAGCAGCTTGGGAGTTAGCGGGACCGGGGAGCTGTTTTTT,CASSLGVSGTGELFF
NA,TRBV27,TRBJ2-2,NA,TGTGCCAGCAGTCCCCGGGACTCCCATGCAGGGGAGCTGTTTTTT,CASSPRDSHAGELFF
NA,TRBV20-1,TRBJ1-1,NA,TGCAGCCCAGGGAGTCGCACTGAAGCTTTCTTT,CSPGSRTEAFF
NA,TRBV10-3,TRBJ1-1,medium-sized,TGTGCCATCAGTGAATTGGGGGGTACTGAAGCTTTCTTT,CAISELGGTEAFF
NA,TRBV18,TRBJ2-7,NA,TGTGCCAGCTCATTGGGAGGGGGGGCCGACGAGCAGTACTTC,CASSLGGGADEQYF
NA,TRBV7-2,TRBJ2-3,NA,TGTGCCAGCAGCTTTCGCAGGGAGGTAGATACGCAGTATTTT,CASSFRREVDTQYF
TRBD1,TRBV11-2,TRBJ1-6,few,TGTGCCAGCAGCCCTCACAGGGGTAGCTCCTATAATTCACCCCTCCACTTT,CASSPHRGSSYNSPLHF
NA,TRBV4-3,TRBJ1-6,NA,TGCGCCAGCAGCCAAGATCCACCAGCCGGGAGTTCACCCCTCCACTTT,CASSQDPPAGSSPLHF
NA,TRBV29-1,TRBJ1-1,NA,TGCAGCAGCGGCTGGGGTACTGAAGCTTTCTTT,CSSGWGTEAFF
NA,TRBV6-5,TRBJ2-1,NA,TGTGCCAGCAGTTACCTGGGGGCCCATTACAATGAGCAGTTCTTC,CASSYLGAHYNEQFF